The 32 T cell receptor beta chains presented below share a single source sample, sequenced in a study of blood T cell repertoires in COVID-19. Clones were sequenced by immunoSEQ multiplex PCR, and TCRdb holds only the in-frame ones, with some missing. The sample yields more than 65,000 clones, around 80% seen once. The sequenced material came from peripheral blood. The receptors here all came from a man in his sixties with active or convalescent COVID-19.

The rearrangement joins TRBV21-1 to TRBJ2-5; the DNA was not compared with TRBD2, the D call given in the table. TRBV21-1 corresponds to a pseudogene. CDR3 size: 13 residues. CDR3: CASSNGWEETQYF. In DNA form, the CDR3 reads TGTGCCAGCAGCAACGGGTGGGAAGAGACCCAGTACTTC.

V and J are TRBV19 and TRBJ2-1, with 7 bases lining up with TRBD2. The CDR3 is 17 residues long. The germline CDR1 and CDR2 sequences are LNHDA and SQIVND (reference sequence). J gave up 7 bases and V 2 bases, and 14 bases lay outside the gene matches. The DNA of the CDR3 is TGTGCCAGTAGTATAAGGCGGGGCGGGGGAGGTGGTAATGAGCAGTTCTTC. It specifies CASSIRRGGGGGNEQFF. Together with reference TRBV19 and TRBJ2-1, the CDR3 gives the full variable domain: DGGITQSPKYLFRKEGQNVTLSCEQNLNHDAMYWYRQDPGQGLRLIYYSQIVNDFQKGDIAEGYSVSREKKESFPLTVTSAQKNPTAFYLCASSIRRGGGGGNEQFFGPGTRLTVL.

This clone was found a few times. The gene calls are TRBV6-2 or TRBV6-3 and TRBJ2-1, with D perhaps TRBD2 (5 bases). The CDR3 loop spans 15 amino acids. Germline V gene sequence: CDR1 MNHEY, CDR2 SVGEGT. The ends were cut back, 3 bases at V and 6 bases at J, with 15 bases in the middle. For the CDR3, the DNA is TGTGCCAGCAGTTATGGAGGTCTAGGGAGCAATGAGCAGTTCTTC. It is translated as CASSYGGLGSNEQFF.

This chain uses TRBV3-1 (or the pseudogene TRBV3-2) with TRBJ2-1, with 14 bases lining up with TRBD2. Losses at the gene ends were 3 bases for V and 4 bases for J; bases not matched to a gene: 2. Germline V gene sequence: CDR1 LGHDT, CDR2 YNNKEL (reference sequence). The CDR3 is 16 amino acids. The CDR3 is CASSQGLAGAYNEQFF. The CDR3 DNA reads TGTGCCAGCAGCCAGGGACTAGCGGGGGCGTACAATGAGCAGTTCTTC.

The chain is built from TRBV19 and TRBJ1-2, with TRBD1 identical over 7 bases. With V trimmed by 3 bases and J by 0 bases, 1 base remained unmatched. The CDR3 is made up of 14 amino acids. Looked up from germline, CDR1 is LNHDA and CDR2 is SQIVND (reference sequence). The CDR3 loop reads CASSIDRANYGYTF. The CDR3 DNA follows: TGTGCCAGTAGTATCGACAGGGCTAACTATGGCTACACCTTC.

This chain links TRBV6-6 with TRBJ2-3, with 9 bases identical to TRBD1. CDR1 and CDR2 from the germline V gene are MNHNY and SVGAGI (reference sequence). The CDR3 runs 13 residues. The V gene end was trimmed by 11 bases and the J gene end by 7 bases; junction bases not matched to a gene: 10. CDR3 in DNA: TGTGCCGCAGGGGGACAGGGAGGGTATACGCAGTATTTT. The encoded protein is CAAGGQGGYTQYF.

The chain is built from TRBV7-9 and TRBJ2-3; 7 positions match TRBD2. After removal of 11 bases from V and 0 bases from J, the junction contained 5 bases not matched to a gene. The CDR3 has 13 residues. Germline CDR1 and CDR2: SEHNR and FQNEAQ (reference sequence). CDR3 protein: CAGASGSTDTQYF. The CDR3 nucleotides are TGTGCCGGAGCTAGCGGCAGCACAGATACGCAGTATTTT.

J is TRBJ1-1 and V is TRBV19; TRBD1 agrees at 7 bases. Trimming at V came to 4 bases and at J to 2 bases, leaving 16 bases not matched to a gene. The CDR3 runs 18 residues. The germline CDR1 and CDR2 sequences are LNHDA and SQIVND (reference sequence). The DNA of the CDR3 is TGTGCCAGTAGTACCAAGCCGGGCACAGGGGCCATTAACACTGAAGCTTTCTTT. Protein product: CASSTKPGTGAINTEAFF.

The chain employs TRBV12-2 and TRBJ2-1; the table's D call of TRBD1 was not tested on the DNA. TRBV12-2 is a documented pseudogene. The length of the CDR3 is 14 residues. This CDR3 is CASRLGVSYNEQFF. The CDR3 coding sequence is TGTGCAAGTCGCTTAGGTGTCAGCTACAATGAGCAGTTCTTC.

V usage is TRBV6-5 and J usage is TRBJ2-5; 7 bases line up with TRBD2. Trimming removed 6 bases from V and 2 bases from J; junction bases left unmatched: 9. The CDR3 loop spans 15 amino acids. Germline V gene lookup returns CDR1 MNHEY and CDR2 SVGAGI. The CDR3 loop reads CASRSSGLPQETQYF. CDR3 coding DNA: TGTGCCAGCAGGTCCTCGGGACTACCGCAAGAGACCCAGTACTTC.

The rearrangement joins TRBV5-1 to TRBJ2-7; 9 bases line up with TRBD2. Germline assignment: CDR1 SGHRS and CDR2 YFSETQ. CDR3 length: 17 amino acids. The V segment lost 3 bases and the J segment 0 bases; nucleotides outside the gene matches: 10. CDR3 nucleotide sequence: TGCGCCAGCAGCTCCCTCCCCTTAGCGGGGGCCTCCTACGAGCAGTACTTC. This gives the protein CASSSLPLAGASYEQYF.

V and J are TRBV19 and TRBJ2-7; D might be TRBD2 (7 bases). This CDR3 comprises 15 residues. V lost 3 bases and J lost 2, with 14 bases in between. Germline V gene lookup returns CDR1 LNHDA and CDR2 SQIVND (reference sequence). For the CDR3, the DNA is TGTGCCAGTAGTATTTGGGCGGGGGACACCTACGAGCAGTACTTC. It translates to CASSIWAGDTYEQYF.

This chain connects TRBV7-9 to TRBJ2-7, with a tentative D call TRBD2 (6 bases). Germline-derived CDR1 and CDR2 are SEHNR and FQNEAQ (reference sequence). V lost 1 base and J 4 bases, leaving 11 bases between the germline ends. This CDR3 has 14 amino acids. DNA of the CDR3: TGTGCCAGCAGCTTAGGCGGGACCCAGTACGAGCAGTACTTC. Its translation: CASSLGGTQYEQYF.

The chain combines TRBV6-5 with TRBJ2-5; possible D gene TRBD1, 6 bases. The length of the CDR3 is 13 residues. Trimming pared 6 bases from V and 1 base from J, leaving 9 bases between. Germline CDR1 reads MNHEY; CDR2 reads SVGAGI. The CDR3 DNA follows: TGTGCCAGCAGCAGGGGACCCCAAGAGACCCAGTACTTC. It yields the protein CASSRGPQETQYF.

The table lists this clone with a few counts. This chain joins TRBV19 and TRBJ1-5; D uncertain. CDR3 length: 13 amino acids. V dropped 4 bases and J dropped 3 bases, with 7 bases sitting between them. CDR1 and CDR2 (germline): LNHDA, SQIVND (reference sequence). DNA for the CDR3: TGTGCCAGTAGTACCCGAGTCAATCAGCCCCAGCATTTT. Its protein is CASSTRVNQPQHF.

This clone was counted a single time. This chain links TRBV19 with TRBJ1-1; 9 nucleotides match TRBD1. CDR3 length: 15 amino acids. With V trimmed by 3 bases and J by 8 bases, 10 bases remained unmatched. Germline CDR1 reads LNHDA; CDR2 reads SQIVND (reference sequence). The CDR3 DNA is TGTGCCAGTAGTATTGGAGACAGGGGGTCCCAGGAAGCTTTCTTT. Encoded protein: CASSIGDRGSQEAFF. The full variable domain, with the rest looked up from reference TRBV19 and TRBJ1-1, is DGGITQSPKYLFRKEGQNVTLSCEQNLNHDAMYWYRQDPGQGLRLIYYSQIVNDFQKGDIAEGYSVSREKKESFPLTVTSAQKNPTAFYLCASSIGDRGSQEAFFGQGTRLTVV.

The chain recombines TRBV7-9 with TRBJ1-5, with TRBD1 matching over 8 bases. The V gene end was trimmed by 6 bases and the J gene end by 6 bases; junction bases not matched to a gene: 10. The CDR3 consists of 15 residues. From germline, CDR1 is SEHNR and CDR2 FQNEAQ (reference sequence). The CDR3 here is CASSQVQGAGQPQHF. The CDR3 DNA sequence: TGTGCCAGCAGTCAAGTCCAGGGGGCGGGTCAGCCCCAGCATTTT.

The chain carries TRBV29-1 and TRBJ1-2, with TRBD1 matching over 8 bases. V was clipped by 0 bases and J by 8 bases; unmatched bases: 5. The CDR3 sequence is 13 residues long. CDR1 SQVTM and CDR2 ANQGSEA come from the germline V gene. CDR3 DNA sequence: TGCAGCGTTGAAGACCGGACAGGGCGCGGCTACACCTTC. It specifies CSVEDRTGRGYTF.

V gene TRBV10-3 combines with J gene TRBJ2-1, with 13 bases identical to TRBD2. CDR3 length equals 17 residues. From germline, CDR1 is ENHRY and CDR2 SYGVKD. V was clipped by 0 bases and J by 7 bases; unmatched bases: 6. CDR3 residues: CAISESLTSGGRNEQFF. DNA for the CDR3: TGTGCCATCAGTGAGTCCCTGACTAGCGGGGGGAGAAATGAGCAGTTCTTC.

This clone was detected once. This rearrangement joins TRBV6-5 to TRBJ1-3; D possibly corresponds to TRBD1 (5 bases). The CDR3 contains 15 residues. Germline V gene sequence: CDR1 MNHEY, CDR2 SVGAGI. Trimming took 6 bases from V and 1 from J, leaving 13 bases between them. In nucleotides, the CDR3 is TGTGCCAGCAGCGCAGTCAGGGATTCTGGAAACACCATATATTTT. Amino acid sequence: CASSAVRDSGNTIYF.

V gene TRBV2 combines with J gene TRBJ2-5, with 7 bases aligning to TRBD1. CDR3 length: 15 amino acids. With V trimmed by 6 bases and J by 0 bases, 7 bases remained unmatched. Per germline, CDR1 SNHLY and CDR2 FYNNEI. DNA of the CDR3: TGTGCCAGCAGCGGTGACACAGGGGACCAAGAGACCCAGTACTTC. Its protein product is CASSGDTGDQETQYF.

The genes are TRBV5-4 and TRBJ2-1; tentatively, D is TRBD2 (6 bases). The germline gives CDR1 SGHNT, CDR2 YYREEE (reference sequence). The CDR3 totals 18 residues. The V gene lost 4 bases and the J gene lost 1 base, with 21 bases spanning the gap. CDR3 in amino acids: CASSGSSGQIGSYNEQFF. CDR3 nucleotide sequence: TGTGCCAGCAGCGGCTCGAGCGGGCAGATTGGTTCCTACAATGAGCAGTTCTTC.

The table lists this clone with a few counts. The chain employs TRBV4-3 and TRBJ1-5; no clear D. The germline V and J ends were trimmed by 0 bases and 5 bases, with 5 bases remaining between them. This CDR3 spans 13 amino acids. CDR1 and CDR2 (germline): LGHNA, YSLEER. CDR3 region: CASSQDRDQPQHF. Here the CDR3 DNA reads TGCGCCAGCAGCCAAGATAGAGATCAGCCCCAGCATTTT.

The rearrangement links TRBV27 to TRBJ1-6; TRBD1 agrees at 11 bases. Per the germline V gene, CDR1 is MNHEY and CDR2 is SMNVEV (reference sequence). After removal of 2 bases from V and 8 bases from J, the junction contained 5 bases not matched to a gene. The CDR3 covers 16 residues. CDR3 bases: TGTGCCAGCAGTTTAAGAGGACAGGGGGCATATTCACCCCTCCACTTT. Translated: CASSLRGQGAYSPLHF.

The V and J genes are TRBV18 and TRBJ2-3; 15 positions match TRBD2. Per the germline V gene, CDR1 is KGHSH and CDR2 is LQKENI. This CDR3 contains 16 residues. V lost 6 bases, J lost 7 bases, and 8 bases stayed unmatched. CDR3 residues: CASSPRTSGGANTQYF. CDR3 bases: TGTGCCAGCTCGCCCCGGACTAGCGGGGGGGCAAATACGCAGTATTTT.

This sequence joins TRBV15 and TRBJ2-3; 8 bases match TRBD2. This CDR3 has 15 residues. Germline V lookup: CDR1 LNHNV, CDR2 YYDKDF (reference sequence). V was clipped by 5 bases and J by 4 bases; unmatched bases: 8. CDR3 coding DNA: TGTGCCACCAGCCCTAATCGAGCGGGGGCAGATACGCAGTATTTT. It is translated as CATSPNRAGADTQYF.

The chain is built from TRBV9 and TRBJ2-4, with 7 bases that match TRBD1. The germline gives CDR1 SGDLS, CDR2 YYNGEE. The V and J ends lost 0 bases and 4 bases, in that order; junction bases with no gene match: 4. The CDR3 runs to 15 residues. The CDR3 bases are TGTGCCAGCAGCGTAGTTGGGACAGAGAAAAACATTCAGTACTTC. Protein sequence: CASSVVGTEKNIQYF.

This chain connects TRBV9 to TRBJ2-7, with 11 bases matching TRBD1. CDR3 length: 14 residues. Germline assignment: CDR1 SGDLS and CDR2 YYNGEE. The V and J ends lost 4 bases and 9 bases, in that order; junction bases with no gene match: 9. CDR3: CASSTRTGGDAQYF. The CDR3 DNA follows: TGTGCCAGCAGCACCCGGACAGGGGGCGACGCGCAGTACTTC.

In its sample, this clone was seen a few times. V and J are TRBV14 and TRBJ1-1; D ambiguous. Germline values: CDR1 SGHDN, CDR2 FVKESK. The CDR3 consists of 16 residues. With 1 base removed from V and 0 bases from J, the gap between germline ends came to 12 bases. The CDR3 reads CASSQGGSIMNTEAFF. The CDR3 DNA follows: TGTGCCAGCAGCCAAGGAGGGTCTATCATGAACACTGAAGCTTTCTTT.

This clone turned up a few times. The chain uses TRBV6-2 or TRBV6-3 and TRBJ1-1; D call uncertain. The germline V gene has CDR1 MNHEY and CDR2 SVGEGT. V was shortened by 2 bases and J by 1 base, with 5 bases between the two germline ends. The CDR3 has 13 amino acids. In DNA, the CDR3 is TGTGCCAGCAGTTACGGCAGGAACACTGAAGCTTTCTTT. Protein: CASSYGRNTEAFF.

This clone was detected once. This sequence joins TRBV27 and TRBJ2-2; TRBD2 might be the D (5 bases). The CDR3 totals 15 residues. Trimming left V 5 bases short and J 6 bases short, with 16 bases between. Germline V gene sequence: CDR1 MNHEY, CDR2 SMNVEV (reference sequence). The CDR3 here is CASSEPPPGAGELFF. The CDR3 region has the DNA TGTGCCAGCAGTGAACCCCCACCCGGGGCCGGGGAGCTGTTTTTT.

This chain connects TRBV7-2 to TRBJ2-7; D is undetermined. Germline V lookup: CDR1 SGHTA, CDR2 FQGNSA. Trimming left V 1 base short and J 0 bases short, with 7 bases between. The CDR3 has 14 residues. CDR3 bases: TGTGCCAGCAGCTTAGGAGATTACTCCTACGAGCAGTACTTC. It specifies CASSLGDYSYEQYF.